This TCR beta chain was recorded in a study of blood T cell repertoires in COVID-19. The method was immunoSEQ multiplex PCR; TCRdb's version includes in-frame clones alone and lacks a portion of them. The table has 150,000 to 250,000 clones, roughly nine tenths seen once; the top ten hold 2% to 2.5%. CDR3 length: 13 residues. Germline-derived CDR1 and CDR2 are SGHNT and YENEEA. The V gene end was trimmed by 5 bases and the J gene end by 3 bases; junction bases not matched to a gene: 4. To note about this clone: Other nucleotide sequences from this sample produce the same CDR3.

This rearrangement joins TRBV11-3 to TRBJ2-7; TRBD2 agrees at 7 bases. The source is a woman aged 25-40 years who had recovered from COVID-19. Sequenced material: PBMCs or T cells enriched from blood (not recorded which). In DNA form, the CDR3 reads TGTGCCAGCAGCCCCGGGGAGGGCTACGAGCAGTACTTC. Its protein product is CASSPGEGYEQYF.